These T cell receptor beta chains were read from a single sample in a study of T-cell reconstitution after alpha-beta-depleted transplantation in children. Using its own MiXCR run on the PCR reads, TCRdb lists one record per CDR3 protein. The data hold 150,000 to 250,000 distinct CDR3 sequences, with 14% to 15% observed a single time. The sequences come from PBMCs from the stem cell graft donor, collected from the stem cell graft. These receptors all come from a human donor who donated a stem cell graft to a child with acute lymphoblastic leukemia. CDR3s include the opening cysteine and the closing phenylalanine or tryptophan. A D gene is named only where the DNA matches it firmly. Part of the rows lack a size; the others show once, few, many or a class for expanded clones.

J gene | V gene | D gene | clone size | CDR3 DNA | CDR3 protein
TRBJ1-4 | TRBV5-1 | TRBD1 | NA | TGCGCCAGCAGCGGGGAGACAGGGGGAGCTAATGAAAAACTGTTTTTT | CASSGETGGANEKLFF
TRBJ2-1 | TRBV7-2 | NA | many | TGTGCCAGCAGCTTGTCTTTCGGGTCCTACAATGAGCAGTTCTTC | CASSLSFGSYNEQFF
TRBJ2-7 | TRBV7-9 | NA | many | TGTGCCAGCAGCCCAATGACTACCTCCTACGAGCAGTACTTC | CASSPMTTSYEQYF
TRBJ2-7 | TRBV29-1 | NA | many | TGCAGCGTGGCTACAGGGATGACGGAGGAGCAGTACTTC | CSVATGMTEEQYF
TRBJ2-1 | TRBV7-2 | TRBD2 | many | TGTGCCAGCAGCTTCACAGCGGGAGCATTCAAAGGCGGCGATGAGCAGTTCTTC | CASSFTAGAFKGGDEQFF
TRBJ1-1 | TRBV7-8 | NA | few | TGTGCCAGCAGCTTATTCGCACCGGGACATCTGAACACTGAAGCTTTCTTT | CASSLFAPGHLNTEAFF
TRBJ2-3 | TRBV29-1 | NA | many | TGCAGCGTTGTGGCTGCACGGGATACGCAGTATTTT | CSVVAARDTQYF
TRBJ1-1 | TRBV20-1 | NA | NA | TGCAGTGCTAGAAGCCCTCGAGGGACGCTGGGTAACACTGAAGCTTTCTTT | CSARSPRGTLGNTEAFF
TRBJ1-5 | TRBV4-2 | NA | few | TGTGCCAGCAGCCAAGATTGGACCGGAGGTCAGCCCCAGCATTTT | CASSQDWTGGQPQHF
TRBJ2-3 | TRBV20-1 | NA | few | TGCAGTGCTAGAGATCGACGCGGCACAGATACGCAGTATTTT | CSARDRRGTDTQYF
TRBJ2-7 | TRBV7-6 | TRBD2 | NA | TGTGCCAGCAGCTTAGAGGCTAGCGGGACACCATACGAGCAGTACTTC | CASSLEASGTPYEQYF
TRBJ1-2 | TRBV12-3/TRBV12-4 | TRBD1 | NA | TGTGCCAGCAGCCTCAGGGGGGTAGCTGGCTACACCTTC | CASSLRGVAGYTF
TRBJ1-1 | TRBV13 | NA | few | TGTGCCAGCAGCATAAGACAGGCGAACACTGAAGCTTTCTTT | CASSIRQANTEAFF
TRBJ1-1 | TRBV12-3/TRBV12-4 | NA | many | TGTGCCAGCAGGGTCCGACAGACCGGCACTGAAGCTTTCTTT | CASRVRQTGTEAFF
TRBJ2-1 | TRBV5-1 | TRBD1 | many | TGCGCCAGCACGCCCGGGACAGGGGCCTACAATGAGCAGTTCTTC | CASTPGTGAYNEQFF
TRBJ2-3 | TRBV5-1 | NA | many | TGCGCCAGCAGCTCCCACCCAAGCACAGATACGCAGTATTTT | CASSSHPSTDTQYF
TRBJ2-1 | TRBV4-1 | NA | many | TGCGCCAGCAGCCAAGTCCCTCCGGGGCTGAATGAGCAGTTCTTC | CASSQVPPGLNEQFF
TRBJ2-5 | TRBV12-3/TRBV12-4 | NA | many | TGTGCCAGCAGTCCCCTCACAGGACTGGGAGAGACCCAGTACTTC | CASSPLTGLGETQYF
TRBJ1-3 | TRBV12-3/TRBV12-4 | NA | NA | TGTGCCAGCAGTTTCGCCGGACCGAATTCTGGAAACACCATATATTTT | CASSFAGPNSGNTIYF
TRBJ2-7 | TRBV5-1 | NA | many | TGCGCCAGCAGCTTGGAAGGGTTGGCCTACGAGCAGTACTTC | CASSLEGLAYEQYF
TRBJ1-6 | TRBV12-3/TRBV12-4 | NA | NA | TGTGCCAGCAGTGCCCCAGGGTCCGGTCGTTCACCCCTCCACTTT | CASSAPGSGRSPLHF
TRBJ1-2 | TRBV28 | NA | many | TGTGCCAGCAGTTTACCCTCCCCCTATGGCTACACCTTC | CASSLPSPYGYTF
TRBJ2-7 | TRBV6-1 | NA | NA | TGTGCCAGCAGCCCCCCCCCGGAATCCTACGAGCAGTACTTC | CASSPPPESYEQYF
TRBJ1-6 | TRBV20-1 | NA | NA | TGCACCCAAGTCGGACGCCTCTGTTACTATAATTCACCCCTCCACTTT | CTQVGRLCYYNSPLHF
TRBJ2-4 | TRBV10-3 | TRBD2 | NA | TGTGCCATCAGTGATGCGGGAGAAGTTGACATTCAGTACTTC | CAISDAGEVDIQYF
TRBJ2-3 | TRBV5-1 | TRBD1 | few | TGCGCCAGCAGACCGCGGGACAGGTCAGATACGCAGTATTTT | CASRPRDRSDTQYF
TRBJ1-2 | TRBV7-9 | TRBD1 | many | TGTGCCAGCAGCCAGCCCCAGGGGGGGGATGGCTACACCTTC | CASSQPQGGDGYTF
TRBJ1-3 | TRBV12-3/TRBV12-4 | NA | many | TGTGCCAGCAGGGATCAGGGGTTTTCTGGAAACACCATATATTTT | CASRDQGFSGNTIYF
TRBJ2-5 | TRBV29-1 | NA | many | TGCAGCGTCCCTATACTAGGGTCCGGAGAGACCCAGTACTTC | CSVPILGSGETQYF
TRBJ2-7 | TRBV6-1 | NA | many | TGTGCCAGTCTCAGGCTAGCCCCCTACGAGCAGTACTTC | CASLRLAPYEQYF
TRBJ1-1 | TRBV10-3 | NA | many | TGTGCCATCAGTGACGACGACAGATTTCGAGCTTTCTTT | CAISDDDRFRAFF
TRBJ2-1 | TRBV5-4 | NA | many | TGTGCCAGCAGCCTAACGGCAGGACACAATGAGCAGTTCTTC | CASSLTAGHNEQFF
TRBJ2-5 | TRBV5-1 | NA | many | TGCGCCAGCAGCCCGGAAGGACGGAAAGAGACCCAGTACTTC | CASSPEGRKETQYF
TRBJ1-1 | TRBV10-3 | TRBD1 | few | TGTGCCATCAGTGAGGAGGGAACAGGGGGGATTACTGAAGCTTTCTTT | CAISEEGTGGITEAFF
TRBJ2-2 | TRBV5-6 | TRBD2 | many | TGTGCCAGCAGCTCCCCAGCGGGAGTGATCGGGGAGCTGTTTTTT | CASSSPAGVIGELFF
TRBJ2-5 | TRBV4-1 | TRBD2 | many | TGCGCCAGCAGCCAGGGACTAGCGGGGAAAGAGACCCAGTACTTC | CASSQGLAGKETQYF
TRBJ1-2 | TRBV12-3/TRBV12-4 | TRBD1 | once | TGTGCCAGCAGTTTTGGGACAGGCTTGGGCTACACCTTC | CASSFGTGLGYTF
TRBJ2-5 | TRBV7-9 | NA | many | TGTGCCAGCAGCTTAAGCAGGGGACAAGAGACCCAGTACTTC | CASSLSRGQETQYF
TRBJ2-5 | TRBV4-1 | TRBD2 | NA | TGCGCCAGCAGCCCCCCGGGGGGGGGCAGACTAAACCAAGAGACCCAGTACTTC | CASSPPGGGRLNQETQYF